This T cell receptor (beta chain) was observed in a study of early T cells in non-severe SARS-CoV-2 infection. Study as a whole: Chains were not paired, and sequencing was done on bulk RNA from unsorted whole blood. Overall study results and limits: Missing private and CD4 specificities, VDJdb matching favored anti-spike CD8 responses.

This clonotype occurred many times. What it binds is not known. The length of the CDR3 is 14 residues. Germline lookup yields CDR1 MNHNS and CDR2 SASEGT. V was clipped by 6 bases and J by 3 bases, with 15 bases between them. TCRdb ran MiXCR on the 5' RACE reads and lists one entry per CDR3 protein. This sample has around 35,000 distinct CDR3 sequences, with approximately 5.2% found just once. The chain carries TRBV6-1 and TRBJ2-7; tentatively, D is TRBD2 (5 bases). Source material: whole blood. The clonotype was recovered from an adult who was a healthcare worker with PCR-confirmed SARS-CoV-2 infection or an uninfected control (not recorded which). The CDR3, as DNA: TGTGCCAGCAGCAGTCTAGCAGCCCTCTACGAGCAGTACTTC. As protein: CASSSLAALYEQYF.